In its sample, the clone carrying this T cell receptor (beta chain) was seen a few times. The antigen is unknown. This record comes from a study of cytomegalovirus exposure and HLA in healthy donors. Study-level points and caveats: A missense variant in DCLRE1C was later tied to TCR beta V- and J-gene trimming. Reports showed the classifier diagnosing cytomegalovirus status with high specificity and sensitivity.

PCR primers comprised 60 Vbeta and 13 Jbeta primers. Data came from immunoSEQ multiplex PCR; TCRdb stores just in-frame clones and leaves some out. The table has more than 95,000 clones, 10% seen once; the top ten hold 5.5% to 7.5%. V was trimmed by 9 bases and J by 3 bases, leaving 7 bases between them. Germline V gene data show CDR1 as LNHDA and CDR2 as SQIVND (reference sequence). CDR3 length: 11 amino acids. The chain is built from TRBV19 and TRBJ2-3; TRBD1 might be the D (6 bases). The clonotype originates from a man aged 35 to 55 in good health and CMV-seropositive. Material for sequencing was PBMCs. The CDR3 loop reads CASRGTDTQYF. In DNA, the CDR3 is TGTGCCAGCAGGGGAACAGATACGCAGTATTTT.